The 30 T cell receptor beta chains reported below all come from one sample, sequenced in a study of T cells after posttransplantation cyclophosphamide. Treatment was busulfan-fludarabine conditioning, a marrow graft, and cyclophosphamide on days +3 and +4. The table came from immunoSEQ multiplex PCR; TCRdb's copy has only in-frame clones and leaves some out. The profile covers more than 4,000 clones, with 80% appearing a single time and more than 3.5% taken by the ten largest. The sample was PBMCs, taken after allogeneic stem cell transplant with posttransplant cyclophosphamide. These receptors were obtained from a male patient aged 45-60 years who received an allogeneic stem cell transplant from a related donor and was CMV-positive. Some of the T cells may derive from the graft donor.

The chain is built from TRBV6-6 and TRBJ1-5; TRBD1 might be the D (6 bases). This CDR3 is built from 15 residues. Trimming shortened V by 6 bases and J by 2 bases, and 14 bases separated the two germline ends. Germline assignment: CDR1 MNHNY and CDR2 SVGAGI (reference sequence). CDR3 residues: CASRHRDRGNQPQHF. The DNA for the CDR3 is TGTGCCAGCAGACACAGGGACCGGGGCAATCAGCCCCAGCATTTT.

The rearrangement links TRBV13 to TRBJ2-1, with TRBD1 identical over 9 bases. Germline-derived CDR1 and CDR2 are PRHDT and FYEKMQ (reference sequence). This CDR3 is 15 amino acids long. V shed 4 bases, J shed 4 bases, and the junction held 5 bases outside the gene matches. In DNA form, the CDR3 reads TGTGCCAGCAGCTCCGGACAGGGGTCATACAATGAGCAGTTCTTC. As protein: CASSSGQGSYNEQFF.

The chain carries TRBV27 and TRBJ1-6; D not resolved. Germline CDR1 and CDR2: MNHEY and SMNVEV (reference sequence). V lost 4 bases to trimming and J lost 2 bases, with 6 bases between them. This CDR3 is 14 amino acids long. The CDR3 protein is CASSSTAYNSPLHF. The CDR3 DNA is TGTGCCAGCAGTTCCACAGCCTATAATTCACCCCTCCACTTT.

The chain employs TRBV20-1 and TRBJ2-5; perhaps TRBD1 as D (6 bases). Deletions cut 7 bases from V and 4 bases from J, with 10 bases between. Per the germline V gene, CDR1 is DFQATT and CDR2 is SNEGSKA (reference sequence). CDR3 length equals 11 residues. The CDR3 DNA is TGCAGTGTTTACAGGGTAGAGACCCAGTACTTC. This encodes CSVYRVETQYF.

The rearrangement uses TRBV6-5 and TRBJ1-1, with 7 bases lining up with TRBD1. This CDR3 is 15 amino acids long. Germline lookup yields CDR1 MNHEY and CDR2 SVGAGI. With 5 bases clipped from V and 5 bases from J, the junction kept 11 bases outside the gene matches. The CDR3, as DNA: TGTGCCAGCAGTAGGAACAGGGGAGAGAAGACTGAAGCTTTCTTT. Residues: CASSRNRGEKTEAFF.

The CDR3 DNA reads TGTGCCAGCAGTATCAGGAGAAACACCATATATTTT. It translates to CASSIRRNTIYF. The V call is TRBV14, the J call TRBJ1-3; unclear D gene. Germline-derived CDR1 and CDR2 are SGHDN and FVKESK. This CDR3 spans 12 amino acids. Trimming stripped 6 bases from V and 5 bases from J, with 8 bases between.

The chain recombines TRBV5-8 with TRBJ1-5; possibly TRBD1 for D (5 bases). Per germline, CDR1 SGHTS and CDR2 YDEGEE. The CDR3 extends over 14 amino acids. With 0 bases removed from V and 10 bases from J, the gap between germline ends came to 14 bases. In nucleotides, the CDR3 is TGTGCCAGCAGCTTGGGGGGGGTTAATCGACCCCAGCATTTT. Translation: CASSLGGVNRPQHF.

The chain carries TRBV7-2 and TRBJ2-7; 9 bases map to TRBD2. The CDR3 has 17 amino acids. Germline V gives CDR1 SGHTA, CDR2 FQGNSA. Trimming took 1 base from V and 3 from J; bases not matched to a gene: 10. This CDR3 is CASSLEGSGSMSYEQYF. Here the CDR3 DNA reads TGTGCCAGCAGCTTAGAAGGTAGCGGGAGTATGAGCTACGAGCAGTACTTC. Supplemented by reference TRBV7-2 and TRBJ2-7, the full variable domain reads GAGVSQSPSNKVTEKGKDVELRCDPISGHTALYWYRQSLGQGLEFLIYFQGNSAPDKSGLPSDRFSAERTGGSVSTLTIQRTQQEDSAVYLCASSLEGSGSMSYEQYFGPGTRLTVT.

The chain has TRBV9 and TRBJ2-5; D possibly corresponds to TRBD2 (5 bases). The germline V gene has CDR1 SGDLS and CDR2 YYNGEE. With 0 bases removed from V and 5 bases from J, the gap between germline ends came to 20 bases. CDR3 size: 17 residues. The CDR3 DNA is TGTGCCAGCAGCGTAGGATCCACGGGGTGGACGGGGGAGACCCAGTACTTC. Translated: CASSVGSTGWTGETQYF.

The rearrangement joins TRBV5-5 to TRBJ2-3; 9 nucleotides match TRBD2. The CDR3 runs to 16 residues. V lost 4 bases to trimming and J lost 5 bases; unmatched junction nucleotides: 11. Germline V gene data show CDR1 as SGHKS and CDR2 as YYEKEE (reference sequence). The CDR3 reads CASSPGTSIPIDTQYF. The CDR3 region has the DNA TGTGCCAGCAGCCCTGGGACTAGCATACCTATAGATACGCAGTATTTT.

As for this clone: The junction departs from the called germline gene at one end, perhaps through a read error. The chain recombines TRBV7-7 with TRBJ2-7, with a tentative D call TRBD1 (6 bases). CDR1 and CDR2 (germline): SSHAT, FNYEAQ (reference sequence). The CDR3 consists of 15 residues. The CDR3 DNA follows: TGTGCTAGCAGCCTGGGTGGGGGCTACTCCTACGAGCAGTACTTC. Translated, it gives CASSLGGGYSYEQYF.

CDR3 sequence reads: CASSLGQGAYGYTF. The CDR3 DNA sequence: TGCGCCAGCAGCTTGGGCCAAGGGGCCTATGGCTACACCTTC. V usage is TRBV5-1 and J usage is TRBJ1-2; D might be TRBD1 (5 bases). With 0 bases removed from V and 4 bases from J, the gap between germline ends came to 10 bases. The CDR3 contains 14 residues. Germline V gene sequence: CDR1 SGHRS, CDR2 YFSETQ.

The chain links TRBV7-2 to TRBJ2-1, with a possible D match to TRBD1 (6 bases). CDR3 length: 16 amino acids. Per germline, CDR1 SGHTA and CDR2 FQGNSA. V was trimmed by 8 bases and J by 0 bases, leaving 17 bases between them. DNA for the CDR3: TGTGCCAGCGCCGCCCTGGGGGCGAGCTCCTACAATGAGCAGTTCTTC. Its protein is CASAALGASSYNEQFF.

This clone has just a few counts. The chain links TRBV9 to TRBJ2-1, with 7 bases identical to TRBD2. The germline V gene encodes CDR1 SGDLS and CDR2 YYNGEE. V lost 0 bases, J lost 13 bases, and 7 bases stayed unmatched. The CDR3 has 13 amino acids. The CDR3 DNA follows: TGTGCCAGCAGCGTAGGCCAACTAGCGAAACAGTTCTTC. Its translation is CASSVGQLAKQFF.

The V gene is TRBV5-5, the J gene TRBJ2-1; 7 positions match TRBD1. V lost 3 bases and J lost 6; bases outside the gene matches: 9. Germline loops: CDR1 SGHKS, CDR2 YYEKEE (reference sequence). The CDR3 loop spans 15 amino acids. For the CDR3, the DNA is TGTGCCAGCAGCTCCCGGGACAGACGCTTCAATGAGCAGTTCTTC. It translates to CASSSRDRRFNEQFF.

CDR3 DNA sequence: TGTGCCAGCAGCAACCAGGGCTACGAGCAGTACTTC. This codes for CASSNQGYEQYF. The chain combines TRBV7-9 with TRBJ2-7; D may be TRBD1 (5 bases). Trimming cost V 5 bases and J 3 bases, with 8 bases left between them. The CDR3 consists of 12 residues. Germline CDR1 and CDR2: SEHNR and FQNEAQ (reference sequence).

This clone was seen a handful of times. The chain joins TRBV4-1 to TRBJ2-3, with 8 bases identical to TRBD2. Germline V gene sequence: CDR1 MGHRA, CDR2 YSYEKL. This CDR3 is built from 15 residues. Losses at the gene ends were 0 bases for V and 2 bases for J; bases not matched to a gene: 1. DNA for the CDR3: TGCGCCAGCAGCCAAGAACTAGCGGTCACAGATACGCAGTATTTT. Protein sequence: CASSQELAVTDTQYF.

The chain carries TRBV7-9 and TRBJ2-1; D is possibly TRBD2 (5 bases). The CDR3 runs to 12 residues. The germline V gene encodes CDR1 SEHNR and CDR2 FQNEAQ (reference sequence). Trimming removed 5 bases at V and 9 bases at J, with 11 bases between. CDR3 in DNA: TGTGCCAGCAGCCTTAGCGAGGCTGAGCAGTTCTTC. Its translation is CASSLSEAEQFF.

This chain joins TRBV15 and TRBJ2-5; 7 bases are a match to TRBD1. The germline V gene encodes CDR1 LNHNV and CDR2 YYDKDF (reference sequence). The CDR3 spans 15 residues. The J segment lost 5 bases and the V segment lost 3 bases, leaving 9 bases of the junction unmatched. CDR3 nucleotides: TGTGCCACCAGCAGTGGCAGGGGGAGAGGGGAGACCCAGTACTTC. Translating it yields CATSSGRGRGETQYF.

The V gene is TRBV11-2, the J gene TRBJ2-7, with D perhaps TRBD2 (6 bases). The CDR3 loop spans 14 amino acids. Trimming removed 1 base at V and 3 bases at J, with 10 bases between. The germline CDR1 and CDR2 sequences are SGHAT and FQNNGV. The CDR3: CASSLGLEVYEQYF. In DNA form, the CDR3 reads TGTGCCAGCAGCTTAGGACTAGAGGTCTACGAGCAGTACTTC.

The chain joins TRBV7-2 to TRBJ1-5; 12 bases map to TRBD1. The germline gives CDR1 SGHTA, CDR2 FQGNSA. The CDR3 runs to 16 residues. The ends lost 1 base at V and 6 bases at J; junction bases unmatched: 4. Here the CDR3 DNA reads TGTGCCAGCAGCTTAGGAGGGACAGGGGGCATTCAGCCCCAGCATTTT. Its translation is CASSLGGTGGIQPQHF. The full variable domain, its missing parts supplied by reference TRBV7-2 and TRBJ1-5, is GAGVSQSPSNKVTEKGKDVELRCDPISGHTALYWYRQSLGQGLEFLIYFQGNSAPDKSGLPSDRFSAERTGGSVSTLTIQRTQQEDSAVYLCASSLGGTGGIQPQHFGDGTRLSIL.

This rearrangement joins TRBV6-5 to TRBJ1-1, with 8 bases matching TRBD1. Per the germline V gene, CDR1 is MNHEY and CDR2 is SVGAGI. The trim removed 5 bases at V and 2 bases at J, leaving 7 bases unmatched. This CDR3 contains 15 residues. The CDR3 loop reads CASSASQGANTEAFF. DNA of the CDR3: TGTGCCAGCAGTGCCTCTCAGGGGGCAAACACTGAAGCTTTCTTT.

This clone was recorded a few times. This chain uses TRBV9 with TRBJ1-5; D gene unclear. Between the trimmed V and J ends, which lost 0 bases and 6 bases, there was a span of 7 bases. The CDR3 runs 13 residues. CDR1 is SGDLS and CDR2 is YYNGEE in the germline V gene. The CDR3 loop reads CASSVGERQPQHF. CDR3 bases: TGTGCCAGCAGCGTAGGGGAGCGTCAGCCCCAGCATTTT.

The genes are TRBV5-1 and TRBJ2-3, with D perhaps TRBD2 (5 bases). Trimming removed 1 base at V and 0 bases at J, with 12 bases between. This CDR3 spans 16 amino acids. Germline assignment: CDR1 SGHRS and CDR2 YFSETQ. CDR3 coding DNA: TGCGCCAGCAGCTTGTACAACGGGGATAGCACAGATACGCAGTATTTT. It specifies CASSLYNGDSTDTQYF.

This chain uses TRBV10-3 with TRBJ2-7; 9 bases are shared with TRBD2. The germline V gene has CDR1 ENHRY and CDR2 SYGVKD. Unmatched junction bases numbered 6, after V lost 6 bases and J lost 0 bases. This CDR3 contains 15 residues. This CDR3 is CAISASGASSYEQYF. The CDR3 bases are TGTGCCATCAGCGCTAGCGGGGCTAGCTCCTACGAGCAGTACTTC.

The chain has TRBV6-5 and TRBJ1-2; D is perhaps TRBD1 (5 bases). Germline assignment: CDR1 MNHEY and CDR2 SVGAGI. CDR3 length equals 14 residues. V gave up 2 bases and J gave up 0 bases, with 7 bases separating them. The CDR3 region has the DNA TGTGCCAGCAGTTACCGGACACCTAACTATGGCTACACCTTC. It yields the protein CASSYRTPNYGYTF.

This rearrangement joins TRBV9 to TRBJ1-1; D not certain. This CDR3 is 17 amino acids long. Trimming stripped 0 bases from V and 6 bases from J, with 21 bases between. The germline gives CDR1 SGDLS, CDR2 YYNGEE. Here the CDR3 reads CASSVGSLDIRGAEAFF. The CDR3 DNA sequence: TGTGCCAGCAGCGTAGGCTCCCTTGACATTCGCGGGGCTGAAGCTTTCTTT.

There are a few counts of this clone. The rearrangement links TRBV30 to TRBJ2-1, with TRBD1 as a possible D gene (5 bases). The germline V and J ends were trimmed by 3 bases and 6 bases, with 9 bases remaining between them. The CDR3 is made up of 12 amino acids. CDR1 is GTSNPN, CDR2 SVGIG, per germline (reference sequence). CDR3 bases: TGTGCCTGGAGCCGACAGATCAATGAGCAGTTCTTC. It yields the protein CAWSRQINEQFF.

As for this clone: One end of the junction varies from germline; a read error may be responsible. CDR3 bases: TGCGCCAGCAGCTTGGTGTCAGGGTTT. It encodes CASSLVSGF. The chain recombines TRBV5-1 with TRBJ1-6; D might be TRBD1 (5 bases). Germline V gene sequence: CDR1 SGHRS, CDR2 YFSETQ. This CDR3 is built from 9 residues.

The chain recombines TRBV5-4 with TRBJ2-1; TRBD2 might be the D (7 bases). The CDR3 is 15 residues long. Germline lookup yields CDR1 SGHNT and CDR2 YYREEE (reference sequence). V shed 0 bases and J shed 7 bases, with 14 bases lying between them. The CDR3 DNA is TGTGCCAGCAGCTTGGGAGGGGGGGCAAGAAATGAGCAGTTCTTC. This encodes CASSLGGGARNEQFF.